One and the same sample provided the 18 T cell receptor beta chains below, sequenced in a study of CD8 T cells in Susac syndrome. After extraction with the RNeasy kit, roughly 0.5 to 1 ug of the RNA was reverse transcribed using random hexamers. TCRdb re-derived calls from the immunoSEQ multiplex PCR reads in MiXCR, one entry per CDR3 protein. The data show over 300,000 distinct CDR3 sequences, 92% seen once. Sequenced sample: CD4+ T cells from PBMCs. These receptor sequences come from a human donor with multiple sclerosis.

This clonotype showed up just once. The chain combines TRBV7-2 with TRBJ1-1, with a weak D call TRBD1 (5 bases). Germline values: CDR1 SGHTA, CDR2 FQGNSA. Trimming shortened V by 2 bases and J by 4 bases, and 14 bases separated the two germline ends. CDR3 length equals 15 residues. This CDR3 is CASSLRGSVSTEAFF. In DNA form, the CDR3 reads TGTGCCAGCAGCTTAAGGGGCTCGGTCTCCACTGAAGCTTTCTTT.

For this clonotype: One junction end does not reproduce the germline sequence, and a read error may be involved. The V and J genes are TRBV30 and TRBJ1-2; weak D call: TRBD1 (6 bases). This CDR3 contains 15 residues. Germline CDR1 is GTSNPN and CDR2 is SVGIG (reference sequence). The CDR3 reads CARSSTPDSNYGYTF. CDR3 bases: TGTGCCCGGAGTTCTACGCCGGACAGTAACTATGGCTACACCTTC.

This chain uses TRBV4-1 with TRBJ1-3; D is ambiguous. The CDR3 length is 23 residues. V was shortened by 1 base and J by 0 bases, with 31 bases between the two germline ends. CDR1 and CDR2 (germline): MGHRA, YSYEKL. Here the CDR3 DNA reads TGCGCCAGCAGCCAAGTTTTGGGTTTCCTTCCCCCCCCGCGTGCCCACTCTGGAAACACCATATATTTT. Translating gives CASSQVLGFLPPPRAHSGNTIYF.

The chain joins TRBV9 to TRBJ2-3, with D tentatively TRBD1 or TRBD2 (7 bases each). The length of the CDR3 is 15 residues. The V end lost 7 bases, the J end lost 3 bases, and 18 bases lay between the germline ends. Germline lookup yields CDR1 SGDLS and CDR2 YYNGEE. The CDR3 DNA is TGTGCCAGCTCGCCGCGGCAGGGGGGGACAGATACGCAGTATTTT. It translates to CASSPRQGGTDTQYF.

This clonotype turned up a few times. The chain employs TRBV20-1 and TRBJ2-1; 11 nucleotides match TRBD2. Germline trimming cut 2 bases from V and 7 bases from J; bases unmatched to any gene: 4. CDR1 is DFQATT and CDR2 is SNEGSKA in the germline V gene (reference sequence). CDR3 length: 14 amino acids. CDR3 amino acids: CSARLAGGVNEQFF. Written as DNA, the CDR3 is TGCAGTGCTAGACTAGCGGGGGGTGTAAATGAGCAGTTCTTC.

In its sample, this clonotype was seen a few times. V gene TRBV7-2 combines with J gene TRBJ1-2; the D gene is possibly TRBD1 (6 bases). V shed 6 bases and J shed 7 bases, with 12 bases lying between them. This CDR3 spans 12 amino acids. Germline values: CDR1 SGHTA, CDR2 FQGNSA. The chain's CDR3 is CASRGEGGGYTF. The DNA for the CDR3 is TGTGCCAGCAGGGGGGAGGGGGGTGGCTACACCTTC.

The chain couples TRBV6-5 to TRBJ1-2; TRBD1 might be the D (5 bases). The germline V gene encodes CDR1 MNHEY and CDR2 SVGAGI. The CDR3 loop spans 16 amino acids. Trimming took off 0 bases at V and 2 bases at J, with 13 bases between the two ends. The CDR3 DNA sequence: TGTGCCAGCAGTTACTCTAGGGGCATCCTGAACTATGGCTACACCTTC. It codes for CASSYSRGILNYGYTF.

The rearrangement links TRBV7-8 to TRBJ2-4; no firm D call. Trimming cost V 0 bases and J 6 bases, with 6 bases left between them. Germline V gene data show CDR1 as SGHVS and CDR2 as FQNEAQ. This CDR3 is built from 13 residues. Here the CDR3 DNA reads TGTGCCAGCAGCTTAGCCCCGTTAAACATTCAGTACTTC. Protein sequence: CASSLAPLNIQYF.

The chain couples TRBV6-1 to TRBJ2-5; 14 bases are shared with TRBD2. Germline V gives CDR1 MNHNS, CDR2 SASEGT. There are 17 residues in the CDR3. Germline trimming cut 6 bases from V and 7 bases from J; bases unmatched to any gene: 13. The CDR3 here is CASRTPSGTSGSGTQYF. In nucleotides, the CDR3 is TGTGCCAGCAGGACACCGTCCGGGACTAGCGGGAGCGGGACCCAGTACTTC.

Here the CDR3 reads CASSQDQGRRQYF. The DNA for the CDR3 is TGTGCCAGCAGCCAAGACCAGGGGCGACGGCAGTACTTC. This chain joins TRBV3-1 and TRBJ2-7; D perhaps matches TRBD1 (6 bases). This CDR3 is 13 amino acids long. V lost 0 bases and J lost 9, with 12 bases in between. The germline V gene has CDR1 LGHDT and CDR2 YNNKEL (reference sequence).

The V gene is TRBV6-5, the J gene TRBJ1-2; maybe TRBD1 (5 bases). CDR3 length: 13 residues. Per the germline V gene, CDR1 is MNHEY and CDR2 is SVGAGI. Between the trimmed V and J ends, which lost 6 bases and 6 bases, there was a span of 14 bases. This CDR3 is CASSGRGYDGYTF. DNA for the CDR3: TGTGCCAGCAGCGGACGGGGGTATGATGGCTACACCTTC.

This clonotype was detected only once. The chain is built from TRBV29-1 and TRBJ2-3, with D possibly being TRBD1 (5 bases). The V gene's germline CDR1 is SQVTM and CDR2 ANQGSEA. V was shortened by 2 bases and J by 6 bases, with 12 bases between the two germline ends. The CDR3 spans 13 residues. The DNA for the CDR3 is TGCAGCGTTGAATGGGTAGGGGTGGATACGCAGTATTTT. Translating gives CSVEWVGVDTQYF.

This chain uses TRBV27 with TRBJ2-1; D ambiguous. Germline CDR1 and CDR2: MNHEY and SMNVEV (reference sequence). V lost 5 bases, J lost 3 bases, and 11 bases lay in between. CDR3 size: 14 residues. The CDR3 DNA reads TGTGCCAGCAGTCTCGATCGTCTCTACAATGAGCAGTTCTTC. Protein sequence: CASSLDRLYNEQFF.

This clonotype was observed a handful of times. The chain joins TRBV27 to TRBJ1-1, with D hard to call. V was trimmed by 4 bases and J by 1 base, leaving 7 bases between them. The CDR3 has 13 residues. The germline V gene has CDR1 MNHEY and CDR2 SMNVEV (reference sequence). CDR3 residues: CASSYRENTEAFF. The CDR3, as DNA: TGTGCCAGCAGTTACCGAGAGAACACTGAAGCTTTCTTT.

This clonotype has just one count. V gene TRBV3-1 combines with J gene TRBJ1-1; D gene uncertain. The germline gives CDR1 LGHDT, CDR2 YNNKEL (reference sequence). The CDR3 extends over 14 amino acids. The V gene lost 2 bases and the J gene lost 0 bases, with 7 bases spanning the gap. CDR3 DNA: TGTGCCAGCAGCCAAAACACTTTGAACACTGAAGCTTTCTTT. Protein: CASSQNTLNTEAFF.

This chain uses TRBV19 with TRBJ1-2; 7 bases map to TRBD1. The CDR3 is 15 amino acids. Germline-derived CDR1 and CDR2 are LNHDA and SQIVND (reference sequence). V lost 6 bases to trimming and J lost 4 bases; unmatched junction nucleotides: 11. The CDR3 spells CASRRTGLRGYGYTF. The CDR3, as DNA: TGTGCCAGTAGGCGGACAGGCCTACGCGGCTATGGCTACACCTTC.

This sequence joins TRBV18 and TRBJ2-1; maybe TRBD2 (5 bases). V was trimmed by 2 bases and J by 8 bases, leaving 13 bases between them. In germline, CDR1 is KGHSH, CDR2 LQKENI. This CDR3 spans 14 amino acids. CDR3 protein: CASSPVVGGDEQFF. Here the CDR3 DNA reads TGTGCCAGCTCACCAGTCGTAGGAGGCGATGAGCAGTTCTTC. The whole variable domain, remainder taken from reference TRBV18 and TRBJ2-1, is NAGVMQNPRHLVRRRGQEARLRCSPMKGHSHVYWYRQLPEEGLKFMVYLQKENIIDESGMPKERFSAEFPKEGPSILRIQQVVRGDSAAYFCASSPVVGGDEQFFGPGTRLTVL.

This chain connects TRBV18 to TRBJ1-1, with D unresolved. The CDR3 loop spans 14 amino acids. V was trimmed by 6 bases and J by 6 bases, leaving 17 bases between them. Germline assignment: CDR1 KGHSH and CDR2 LQKENI. Written as DNA, the CDR3 is TGTGCCAGCTCCATATATGTCCCCGGGGCTGAAGCTTTCTTT. Translation: CASSIYVPGAEAFF.